Following are 4 T cell receptor beta chains from one sample sequenced in a study of OX40 agonist ivuxolimab in advanced cancers. The method was immunoSEQ multiplex PCR; TCRdb's version includes in-frame clones alone and lacks a portion of them. The sample includes roughly 66,000 clones, roughly 85% seen only once; the top ten take about 1.3%. Sequencing used CD4+ or CD8+ T cells sorted from blood, obtained in a trial of the OX40 agonist ivuxolimab. The receptors derive from an adult with an advanced solid tumor such as melanoma, head and neck, liver or kidney cancer.

A single count supports this clone. The V and J genes are TRBV6-1 and TRBJ2-7; D perhaps matches TRBD1 (6 bases). V lost 3 bases, J lost 2 bases, and 11 bases lay in between. Looked up from germline, CDR1 is MNHNS and CDR2 is SASEGT. This CDR3 has 14 amino acids. CDR3 in amino acids: CASSEGRGPYEQYF. In DNA, the CDR3 is TGTGCCAGCAGTGAGGGCAGGGGACCCTACGAGCAGTACTTC.

The rearrangement uses TRBV4-1 and TRBJ1-1; D gene ambiguous. The germline gives CDR1 MGHRA, CDR2 YSYEKL. Trimming removed 0 bases at V and 0 bases at J, with 5 bases between. The CDR3 contains 14 residues. The CDR3 region is CASSQERVNTEAFF. CDR3 bases: TGCGCCAGCAGCCAAGAACGAGTGAACACTGAAGCTTTCTTT.

The chain is built from TRBV18 and TRBJ2-5; D is unclear. Germline V lookup: CDR1 KGHSH, CDR2 LQKENI. Deletions cut 3 bases from V and 0 bases from J, with 8 bases between. CDR3 length equals 14 residues. CDR3 amino acids: CASSPIPYQETQYF. CDR3 bases: TGTGCCAGCTCACCGATCCCGTACCAAGAGACCCAGTACTTC.

V usage is TRBV6-5 and J usage is TRBJ1-5; a weak D match, TRBD1 (5 bases). This CDR3 region has 14 residues. V lost 7 bases and J 5 bases, leaving 15 bases between the germline ends. The germline gives CDR1 MNHEY, CDR2 SVGAGI. The CDR3 loop is CASNKRLGDQPQHF. The CDR3 coding sequence is TGTGCCAGCAACAAGAGATTGGGGGATCAGCCCCAGCATTTT.